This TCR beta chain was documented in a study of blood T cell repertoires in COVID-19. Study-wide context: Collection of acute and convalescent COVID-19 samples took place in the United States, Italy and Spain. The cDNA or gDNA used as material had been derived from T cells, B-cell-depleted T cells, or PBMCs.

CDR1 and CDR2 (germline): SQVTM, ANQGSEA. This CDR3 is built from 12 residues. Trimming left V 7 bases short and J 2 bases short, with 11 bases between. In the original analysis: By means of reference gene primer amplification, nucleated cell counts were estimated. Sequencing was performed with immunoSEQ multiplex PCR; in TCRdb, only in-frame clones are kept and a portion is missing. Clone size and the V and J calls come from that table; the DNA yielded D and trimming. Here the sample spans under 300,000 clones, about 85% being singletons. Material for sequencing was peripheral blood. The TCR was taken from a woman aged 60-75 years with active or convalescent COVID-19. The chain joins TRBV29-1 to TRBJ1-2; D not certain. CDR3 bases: TGCAGCGAACATACAGAAAACTATGGCTACACCTTC. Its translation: CSEHTENYGYTF.